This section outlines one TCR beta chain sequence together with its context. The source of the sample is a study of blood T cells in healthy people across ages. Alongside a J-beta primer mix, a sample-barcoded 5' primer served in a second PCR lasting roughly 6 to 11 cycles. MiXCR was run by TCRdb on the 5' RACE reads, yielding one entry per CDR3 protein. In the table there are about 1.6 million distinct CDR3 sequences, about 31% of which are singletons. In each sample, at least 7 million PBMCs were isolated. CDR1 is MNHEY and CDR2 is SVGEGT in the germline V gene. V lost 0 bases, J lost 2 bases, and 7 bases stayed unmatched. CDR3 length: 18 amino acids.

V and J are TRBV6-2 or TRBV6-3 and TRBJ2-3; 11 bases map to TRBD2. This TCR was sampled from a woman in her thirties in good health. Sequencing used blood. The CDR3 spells CASSYSTRLAGHTDTQYF. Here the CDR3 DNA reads TGTGCCAGCAGTTACTCGACTAGACTAGCGGGACACACAGATACGCAGTATTTT.